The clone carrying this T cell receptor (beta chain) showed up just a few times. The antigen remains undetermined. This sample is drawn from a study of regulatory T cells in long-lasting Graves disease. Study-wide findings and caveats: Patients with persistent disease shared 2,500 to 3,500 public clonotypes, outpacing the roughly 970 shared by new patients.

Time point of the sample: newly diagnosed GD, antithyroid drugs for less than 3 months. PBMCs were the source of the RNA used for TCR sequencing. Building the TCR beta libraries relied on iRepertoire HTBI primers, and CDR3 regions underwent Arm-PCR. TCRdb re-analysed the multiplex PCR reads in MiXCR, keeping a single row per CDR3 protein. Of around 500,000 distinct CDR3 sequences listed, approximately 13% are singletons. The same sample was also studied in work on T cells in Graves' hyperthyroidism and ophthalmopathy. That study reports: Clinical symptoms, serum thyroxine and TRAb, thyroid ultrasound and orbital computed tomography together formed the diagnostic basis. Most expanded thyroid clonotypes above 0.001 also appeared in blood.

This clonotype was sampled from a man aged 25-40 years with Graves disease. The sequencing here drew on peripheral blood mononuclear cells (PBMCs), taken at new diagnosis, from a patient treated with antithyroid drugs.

The CDR3 loop is CASSEGTGGKTEAFF. CDR3 DNA: TGTGCCAGCTCCGAGGGGACAGGGGGCAAAACTGAAGCTTTCTTT. V is TRBV6-4 and J is TRBJ1-1, with TRBD1 matching 12 bases. J was trimmed by 5 bases and V by 8 bases; bases with no gene match: 9. The CDR3 length is 15 residues. In germline, CDR1 is MRHNA, CDR2 SNTAGT.